This T cell receptor (beta chain) stems from a study of cytomegalovirus exposure and HLA in healthy donors. Study observations and caveats: Later work associated roughly 17,000 TCR beta sequences with HLA alleles at 0.05 false discovery rate. The productive fraction for most TCR beta V segments was about 90% or about 30% in an earlier analysis. Some V segments (TRBV6-2 and TRBV6-3 among them) were excluded as indistinguishable. Available immune exposure information was restricted to CMV serostatus only.

The V and J ends lost 4 bases and 7 bases, in that order; junction bases with no gene match: 5. The germline V gene has CDR1 SGHVS and CDR2 FNYEAQ. The CDR3 has 14 amino acids. About this clone itself: Antigen specificity is unknown.

The PCR had 60 Vbeta and 13 Jbeta primers. Some clones are missing from TCRdb's copy, which holds only in-frame ones; the method was immunoSEQ multiplex PCR. The sample yields about 160,000 clones, around 80% seen once. The origin of this receptor is a male donor in good health and CMV-seronegative. J is TRBJ2-7 and V is TRBV7-6; TRBD1 agrees at 12 bases. The sample taken for sequencing was PBMCs. The CDR3 DNA follows: TGTGCCAGCAGCTCGGGACAGGGGGCGGGTGAGCAGTACTTC. Its translation is CASSSGQGAGEQYF.